The 32 T cell receptor beta chains in this list originate from one sample, sequenced in a study of CD8 T cells in Susac syndrome. The RNA input was roughly 0.45 to 1 ug, and it was reverse transcribed with random hexamers. TCRdb itself ran the immunoSEQ multiplex PCR reads through MiXCR, one entry per CDR3 protein. The repertoire has a few hundred thousand distinct CDR3 sequences, approximately 91% of them found once; the top ten carry 0.18%. The sample consisted of CD8+ T cells from PBMCs. The receptors stem from a human donor with multiple sclerosis.

The rearrangement joins TRBV6-5 to TRBJ1-5; 9 nucleotides align to TRBD1. Per germline, CDR1 MNHEY and CDR2 SVGAGI. Unmatched junction bases numbered 7, after V lost 4 bases and J lost 3 bases. The CDR3 is 16 residues long. The DNA for the CDR3 is TGTGCCAGCAGTTCGCGCCGGGACAGGGACAATCAGCCCCAGCATTTT. Amino acid sequence: CASSSRRDRDNQPQHF.

V usage is TRBV7-3 and J usage is TRBJ1-2; D uncertain. V lost 1 base and J 0 bases, leaving 9 bases between the germline ends. The germline CDR1 and CDR2 sequences are SGHTA and FQGTGA. This CDR3 region has 15 residues. The chain's CDR3 is CASSLSIGSNYGYTF. The CDR3 DNA is TGTGCCAGCAGCTTAAGTATTGGATCTAACTATGGCTACACCTTC.

This chain uses TRBV9 with TRBJ1-2; 8 positions agree with TRBD1. Germline V gene lookup returns CDR1 SGDLS and CDR2 YYNGEE. Trimming cost V 0 bases and J 5 bases; bases outside gene matches: 9. This CDR3 contains 16 residues. The CDR3, as DNA: TGTGCCAGCAGCGTAGACAGGGGGACGCCAGGATATGGCTACACCTTC. As protein: CASSVDRGTPGYGYTF.

The chain is built from TRBV16 and TRBJ1-1, with a possible D match to TRBD1 (5 bases). The CDR3 loop spans 16 amino acids. The germline V gene has CDR1 KGHSY and CDR2 FQNENV. The V gene lost 0 bases and the J gene lost 4 bases, with 15 bases spanning the gap. The chain's CDR3 is CASSQSGGAFVTEAFF. CDR3 DNA: TGTGCCAGCAGCCAATCGGGAGGGGCCTTCGTCACTGAAGCTTTCTTT.

The chain uses TRBV20-1 and TRBJ2-7; a weak D match, TRBD1 (6 bases). Germline V gene sequence: CDR1 DFQATT, CDR2 SNEGSKA (reference sequence). Between the trimmed V and J ends, which lost 0 bases and 3 bases, there was a span of 12 bases. This CDR3 comprises 14 residues. The CDR3 coding sequence is TGCAGTGCTAGAGATGAGAGACAGGACTACGAGCAGTACTTC. Translating gives CSARDERQDYEQYF.

This rearrangement joins TRBV30 to TRBJ1-1, with D possibly being TRBD1 (5 bases). Germline V gene sequence: CDR1 GTSNPN, CDR2 SVGIG (reference sequence). Trimming took off 2 bases at V and 4 bases at J, with 11 bases between the two ends. The CDR3 loop spans 13 amino acids. Here the CDR3 reads CAWSSLGVTEAFF. The CDR3 nucleotides are TGTGCCTGGAGTTCCCTGGGGGTCACTGAAGCTTTCTTT.

The rearrangement joins TRBV25-1 to TRBJ2-1; TRBD1 matches at 11 bases. Germline trimming cut 2 bases from V and 6 bases from J; bases unmatched to any gene: 6. Germline-derived CDR1 and CDR2 are MGHDK and SYGVNS. This CDR3 region has 16 residues. CDR3 coding DNA: TGTGCCAGCAGTGAACTGGACAGGGGGCATGTCAATGAGCAGTTCTTC. As protein: CASSELDRGHVNEQFF.

V usage is TRBV29-1 and J usage is TRBJ1-2; 8 nucleotides match TRBD1. This CDR3 comprises 14 residues. Germline CDR1 and CDR2: SQVTM and ANQGSEA. Unmatched junction bases numbered 9, after V lost 6 bases and J lost 3 bases. The CDR3 loop reads CSVVPGQDHYGYTF. Written as DNA, the CDR3 is TGCAGCGTGGTCCCGGGACAGGATCACTATGGCTACACCTTC.

This clonotype was picked up one time. The V call is TRBV6-6, the J call TRBJ2-3, with 9 bases that match TRBD2. From germline, CDR1 is MNHNY and CDR2 SVGAGI (reference sequence). V was pared by 10 bases and J by 6 bases, with 11 bases of the junction left unmatched. The CDR3 covers 14 residues. The DNA of the CDR3 is TGTGCCACCTCTCCGGGACTAGCTGGCGATACGCAGTATTTT. As protein: CATSPGLAGDTQYF.

The V and J genes are TRBV5-1 and TRBJ2-1; 7 nucleotides agree with TRBD1. Germline V CDR1 and CDR2: SGHRS, YFSETQ. V trimming: 2 bases; J trimming: 7 bases; junction bases outside the gene matches: 6. The CDR3 length is 14 residues. CDR3: CASSLRQGNNEQFF. CDR3 DNA sequence: TGCGCCAGCAGCTTAAGACAGGGAAATAATGAGCAGTTCTTC. Full variable domain (rest looked up from reference TRBV5-1 and TRBJ2-1): KAGVTQTPRYLIKTRGQQVTLSCSPISGHRSVSWYQQTPGQGLQFLFEYFSETQRNKGNFPGRFSGRQFSNSRSEMNVSTLELGDSALYLCASSLRQGNNEQFFGPGTRLTVL.

In its sample, this clonotype was seen once. The gene calls are TRBV30 and TRBJ2-7; TRBD1 matches at 7 bases. With the DNA end fitting TRBJ2-1 better, the J assignment may be wrong. The CDR3 totals 15 residues. Germline CDR1 is GTSNPN and CDR2 is SVGIG (reference sequence). The DNA of the CDR3 is TGTGCCTGGAGCCGCCTGGTAGGGGGCCCCTACGAGCAGTTCTTC. Its protein is CAWSRLVGGPYEQFF.

The chain employs TRBV29-1 and TRBJ2-7; D might be TRBD1 or TRBD2, each matching 5 bases. Germline V gene lookup returns CDR1 SQVTM and CDR2 ANQGSEA. The length of the CDR3 is 12 residues. V lost 6 bases and J lost 5, with 14 bases in between. The CDR3 DNA follows: TGCAGCGTCCGGGACCTAGCCCACGAGCAGTACTTC. Amino acid sequence: CSVRDLAHEQYF.

The chain carries TRBV20-1 and TRBJ2-4; D is perhaps TRBD1 (5 bases). V lost 3 bases to trimming and J lost 3 bases, with 6 bases between them. The CDR3 has 12 amino acids. Germline CDR1 DFQATT, CDR2 SNEGSKA (reference sequence). CDR3 region: CSASDSKNIQYF. The CDR3 DNA follows: TGCAGTGCTAGTGACAGCAAAAACATTCAGTACTTC.

The rearrangement uses TRBV19 and TRBJ2-7; TRBD1 matches 8 bases. Germline trimming cut 5 bases from V and 2 bases from J; bases unmatched to any gene: 5. The CDR3 extends over 14 amino acids. Germline V gives CDR1 LNHDA, CDR2 SQIVND (reference sequence). CDR3 DNA: TGTGCCAGTAGTCCGCAGGGGGCCCCCTACGAGCAGTACTTC. Translated: CASSPQGAPYEQYF. The complete variable domain, with remaining parts taken from reference TRBV19 and TRBJ2-7, reads DGGITQSPKYLFRKEGQNVTLSCEQNLNHDAMYWYRQDPGQGLRLIYYSQIVNDFQKGDIAEGYSVSREKKESFPLTVTSAQKNPTAFYLCASSPQGAPYEQYFGPGTRLTVT.

The rearrangement links TRBV12-3 or TRBV12-4 to TRBJ2-4; 7 bases are a match to TRBD2. The trim removed 7 bases at V and 0 bases at J, leaving 3 bases unmatched. The CDR3 has 14 amino acids. The CDR3, as DNA: TGTGCCAGCAACTTAGCGGGAGCCAAAAACATTCAGTACTTC. Translation: CASNLAGAKNIQYF.

The table lists this clonotype with a count of one. The chain links TRBV20-1 to TRBJ2-5; D is unclear. This CDR3 is 12 amino acids long. Trimming pared 1 base from V and 4 bases from J, leaving 7 bases between. The germline V gene encodes CDR1 DFQATT and CDR2 SNEGSKA (reference sequence). The CDR3 DNA is TGCAGTGCTAGAGTAGGGCTAGAGACCCAGTACTTC. Translated: CSARVGLETQYF.

This clonotype has just one count. V usage is TRBV4-3 and J usage is TRBJ2-7; 9 bases are a match to TRBD2. The ends lost 4 bases at V and 7 bases at J; junction bases unmatched: 11. The length of the CDR3 is 15 residues. Germline V lookup: CDR1 LGHNA, CDR2 YSLEER. The CDR3 DNA follows: TGCGCCAGCAGCCCCATAGCGGGAGTTTATCGGGAGCAGTACTTC. This translates into CASSPIAGVYREQYF.

The V gene is TRBV2, the J gene TRBJ2-3; 8 nucleotides agree with TRBD2. V shed 2 bases, J shed 4 bases, and the junction held 5 bases outside the gene matches. In germline, CDR1 is SNHLY, CDR2 FYNNEI. The CDR3 consists of 15 residues. CDR3 loop: CASSESGGASDTQYF. CDR3 coding DNA: TGTGCCAGCAGTGAAAGCGGGGGAGCCTCAGATACGCAGTATTTT.

The chain employs TRBV27 and TRBJ2-7; 8 bases agree with TRBD1. CDR1 MNHEY and CDR2 SMNVEV come from the germline V gene (reference sequence). V lost 0 bases, J lost 2 bases, and 6 bases stayed unmatched. This CDR3 region has 16 residues. In DNA form, the CDR3 reads TGTGCCAGCAGTTTATCGCCGACAGGGGTCCCCTACGAGCAGTACTTC. It is translated as CASSLSPTGVPYEQYF.

The chain couples TRBV4-3 to TRBJ1-1; 7 bases are shared with TRBD1. The germline V gene encodes CDR1 LGHNA and CDR2 YSLEER. This CDR3 has 16 residues. With 2 bases clipped from V and 0 bases from J, the junction kept 6 bases outside the gene matches. CDR3 in amino acids: CASSQMGQSLNTEAFF. For the CDR3, the DNA is TGCGCCAGCAGCCAAATGGGACAGAGCCTGAACACTGAAGCTTTCTTT.

V gene TRBV20-1 combines with J gene TRBJ2-1, with TRBD2 matching 7 bases. J gave up 5 bases and V 1 base, and 5 bases lay outside the gene matches. This CDR3 comprises 14 residues. Germline V gene sequence: CDR1 DFQATT, CDR2 SNEGSKA (reference sequence). For the CDR3, the DNA is TGCAGTGCTAGAGGTCTAGCGGCTCACAATGAGCAGTTCTTC. Its translation: CSARGLAAHNEQFF.

The rearrangement joins TRBV6-5 to TRBJ1-5; maybe TRBD1 (5 bases). The CDR3 totals 19 residues. Germline values: CDR1 MNHEY, CDR2 SVGAGI. With 2 bases removed from V and 0 bases from J, the gap between germline ends came to 20 bases. The CDR3 DNA reads as TGTGCCAGCAGTTACCTTCTTCGGGTGTGGGGCGGTAGCAATCAGCCCCAGCATTTT. Encoded protein: CASSYLLRVWGGSNQPQHF.

V gene TRBV15 combines with J gene TRBJ2-7; 9 nucleotides line up with TRBD2. The V gene's germline CDR1 is LNHNV and CDR2 YYDKDF (reference sequence). The CDR3 consists of 16 residues. V lost 3 bases to trimming and J lost 3 bases; unmatched junction nucleotides: 9. This CDR3 is CATSRGSSGSGYEQYF. DNA of the CDR3: TGTGCCACCAGCAGGGGCAGTAGCGGGAGCGGCTACGAGCAGTACTTC.

The chain is built from TRBV5-6 and TRBJ2-2; 7 bases align to TRBD1. The CDR3 extends over 17 amino acids. Germline V gene sequence: CDR1 SGHDT, CDR2 YYEEEE. Trimming at V came to 0 bases and at J to 4 bases, leaving 9 bases not matched to a gene. CDR3 amino acids: CASSLALAGGITGELFF. Written as DNA, the CDR3 is TGTGCCAGCAGCTTGGCCCTGGCAGGGGGTATCACCGGGGAGCTGTTTTTT.

This clonotype came up once. The V call is TRBV4-1, the J call TRBJ2-5; TRBD2 aligns across 7 bases. The CDR3 sequence is 14 residues long. The junction had 4 bases not matched to a gene; V was cut back by 5 bases and J by 1 base. Germline V gene lookup returns CDR1 MGHRA and CDR2 YSYEKL. The CDR3 region has the DNA TGCGCCAGCAGCGAACGACTAGCCCAAGAGACCCAGTACTTC. The encoded protein is CASSERLAQETQYF.

This chain joins TRBV7-3 and TRBJ2-3; the D is unclear. Germline CDR1 SGHTA, CDR2 FQGTGA. CDR3 length: 15 amino acids. V shed 1 base and J shed 0 bases, with 8 bases lying between them. Here the CDR3 reads CASSLNPGSTDTQYF. The CDR3 nucleotides are TGTGCCAGCAGCTTAAATCCAGGAAGCACAGATACGCAGTATTTT.

The genes are TRBV27 and TRBJ2-3, with D uncertain. The CDR3 spans 13 residues. Germline V CDR1 and CDR2: MNHEY, SMNVEV (reference sequence). Trimming took off 1 base at V and 6 bases at J, with 8 bases between the two ends. Written as DNA, the CDR3 is TGTGCCAGCAGTTTATTCGGGTCGGATACGCAGTATTTT. This sequence encodes CASSLFGSDTQYF.

The chain links TRBV30 to TRBJ1-2; 10 bases align to TRBD1. Germline trimming cut 3 bases from V and 4 bases from J; bases unmatched to any gene: 5. CDR1 GTSNPN and CDR2 SVGIG come from the germline V gene (reference sequence). This CDR3 comprises 14 residues. The CDR3 region is CAWSDRGRVYGYTF. The CDR3, as DNA: TGTGCCTGGAGCGACAGGGGGCGAGTCTATGGCTACACCTTC.

The chain uses TRBV9 and TRBJ2-1, with 11 bases fitting TRBD2. Losses at the gene ends were 3 bases for V and 10 bases for J; bases not matched to a gene: 6. Per germline, CDR1 SGDLS and CDR2 YYNGEE. The CDR3 totals 14 residues. CDR3 loop: CASSAPGLAEEQFF. As DNA, the CDR3 is TGTGCCAGCAGCGCCCCGGGACTAGCGGAAGAGCAGTTCTTC. Full variable domain (rest looked up from reference TRBV9 and TRBJ2-1): DSGVTQTPKHLITATGQRVTLRCSPRSGDLSVYWYQQSLDQGLQFLIQYYNGEERAKGNILERFSAQQFPDLHSELNLSSLELGDSALYFCASSAPGLAEEQFFGPGTRLTVL.

The V gene is TRBV25-1, the J gene TRBJ2-5; 9 bases fit TRBD1. The germline V gene has CDR1 MGHDK and CDR2 SYGVNS. V lost 4 bases, J lost 3 bases, and 18 bases stayed unmatched. The CDR3 extends over 19 amino acids. The CDR3 reads CASSATVGYGQGLKETQYF. The CDR3 DNA reads TGTGCCAGCAGTGCAACGGTGGGGTATGGACAGGGGTTAAAAGAGACCCAGTACTTC.

The DNA for the CDR3 is TGTGCCAGCAGTGAAGGACATGGGAGCTCCTACGAGCAGTACTTC. It is translated as CASSEGHGSSYEQYF. The J gene is TRBJ2-7, the V gene TRBV6-1, with D maybe TRBD2 (5 bases). V lost 1 base to trimming and J lost 0 bases, with 10 bases between them. The CDR3 is 15 amino acids. Germline CDR1 MNHNS, CDR2 SASEGT.

This chain connects TRBV19 to TRBJ2-1; D is uncertain. The CDR3 covers 13 residues. Per germline, CDR1 LNHDA and CDR2 SQIVND (reference sequence). V dropped 8 bases and J dropped 7 bases, with 15 bases sitting between them. DNA of the CDR3: TGTGCCAGTTCCCCTCTAGTTTCAAATGAGCAGTTCTTC. This encodes CASSPLVSNEQFF.